The sequence of this T cell receptor (beta chain) was determined in a study of blood T cell repertoires in COVID-19. The overall study: Sites in the United States, Italy and Spain provided acute and convalescent COVID-19 samples. The cDNA or gDNA used as material had been derived from T cells, B-cell-depleted T cells, or PBMCs.

The authors' processing: The assay estimated nucleated cells by amplifying reference gene primers. TCRdb's table, derived via immunoSEQ multiplex PCR, lists solely in-frame clones and lacks some. V and J calls plus clone size are reproduced from that table; the DNA served to infer D and trimming. In the table there are 200,000 to 300,000 clones, about four fifths of which are singletons. This sequence was found in a woman aged 18-29 years with acute or convalescent COVID-19. The sequencing sample was made of peripheral blood.

CDR3 in DNA: TGTGCCACGCAACTCGTAGCCAAAAACATTCAGTACTTC. The encoded protein is CATQLVAKNIQYF. This chain uses TRBV24-1 with TRBJ2-4; no definite D call. Germline CDR1 reads KGHDR; CDR2 reads SFDVKD. The V end lost 10 bases, the J end lost 0 bases, and 9 bases lay between the germline ends. CDR3 length equals 13 residues.